These 14 T cell receptor beta chains came from one sample sequenced in a study of PD-1 blockade in classical Hodgkin lymphoma. This table comes from immunoSEQ multiplex PCR, and its TCRdb copy is limited to in-frame clones, with some not included. Here the sample spans about 22,000 clones, about 70% being singletons. Time point: cycle 4 day 1 (C4D1), after about 6 weeks of nivolumab. Every patient had relapsed following autologous stem cell transplantation, and cohorts differed in brentuximab vedotin exposure. By magnetic negative selection, CD4+ T cells were purified from thawed PBMCs. The sample consisted of CD4+ T cells from blood, taken before the fourth cycle of nivolumab. These receptors all stem from a human donor with classical Hodgkin lymphoma.

The chain uses TRBV2 and TRBJ1-3; D gene unclear. The CDR3 totals 12 residues. From germline, CDR1 is SNHLY and CDR2 FYNNEI. V was shortened by 8 bases and J by 8 bases, with 13 bases between the two germline ends. The CDR3 protein is CASASGEDTIYF. CDR3 in DNA: TGTGCCAGCGCATCCGGTGAGGACACCATATATTTT.

The CDR3 sequence: CATSRSTGAQETQYF. The CDR3 DNA reads TGTGCCACCAGCAGATCGACAGGAGCTCAAGAGACCCAGTACTTC. The chain joins TRBV15 to TRBJ2-5; D possibly corresponds to TRBD1 (6 bases). V was clipped by 2 bases and J by 2 bases, with 12 bases between them. CDR1 and CDR2 from the germline V gene are LNHNV and YYDKDF (reference sequence). This CDR3 is built from 15 residues.

V gene TRBV28 combines with J gene TRBJ2-2; D remains ambiguous. CDR3 size: 17 residues. In germline, CDR1 is MDHEN, CDR2 SYDVKM. V lost 0 bases to trimming and J lost 4 bases, with 15 bases between them. CDR3 nucleotide sequence: TGTGCCAGCAGTTTATGGGGGAAGTTAGGCGGCACCGGGGAGCTGTTTTTT. Translating gives CASSLWGKLGGTGELFF.

The genes are TRBV4-1 and TRBJ2-5; a weak D match, TRBD1 (5 bases). The last part of the DNA fits TRBJ2-7 better; the J call may be wrong. The CDR3 sequence is 15 residues long. Germline loops: CDR1 MGHRA, CDR2 YSYEKL. In nucleotides, the CDR3 is TGCGCCAGCAGCCCAAGGACCGGACAACCCTACGAGCAGTACTTC. Amino acid sequence: CASSPRTGQPYEQYF.

This clone appeared a few times. The rearrangement uses TRBV14 and TRBJ1-1; 11 bases map to TRBD1. The CDR3 sequence is 16 residues long. Trimming at V came to 4 bases and at J to 4 bases, leaving 8 bases not matched to a gene. Germline V gene data show CDR1 as SGHDN and CDR2 as FVKESK. CDR3 sequence reads: CASSRWTGGVGTEAFF. CDR3 DNA sequence: TGTGCCAGCAGCCGATGGACAGGGGGCGTTGGCACTGAAGCTTTCTTT.

This clone was found once. The chain uses TRBV19 and TRBJ1-5; the D gene is possibly TRBD1 (5 bases). This CDR3 is 12 amino acids long. Trimming removed 11 bases at V and 1 base at J, with 9 bases between. Germline V lookup: CDR1 LNHDA, CDR2 SQIVND (reference sequence). CDR3 sequence: CASRGSNQPQHF. CDR3 DNA: TGTGCCTCACGGGGGAGCAATCAGCCCCAGCATTTT.

The rearrangement links TRBV12-5 to TRBJ2-1, with TRBD2 matching 11 bases. Germline CDR1 LGHNT, CDR2 FRNRAP. The length of the CDR3 is 15 residues. The J segment lost 6 bases and the V segment lost 5 bases, leaving 6 bases of the junction unmatched. The DNA of the CDR3 is TGTGCTAGTGGTCTGGGACTAGCGGTTCTCAATGAGCAGTTCTTC. The encoded protein is CASGLGLAVLNEQFF. The complete variable domain, with remaining parts taken from reference TRBV12-5 and TRBJ2-1, reads DARVTQTPRHKVTEMGQEVTMRCQPILGHNTVFWYRQTMMQGLELLAYFRNRAPLDDSGMPKDRFSAEMPDATLATLKIQPSEPRDSAVYFCASGLGLAVLNEQFFGPGTRLTVL.

The rearrangement links TRBV6-1 to TRBJ2-7; TRBD2 might be the D (6 bases). V lost 8 bases and J lost 6, with 11 bases in between. CDR3 length: 11 amino acids. The germline gives CDR1 MNHNS, CDR2 SASEGT. The CDR3: CASWEVAEQYF. DNA for the CDR3: TGTGCCAGCTGGGAGGTGGCCGAGCAGTACTTC.

This clone was seen a few times. The chain carries TRBV5-8 and TRBJ2-7; TRBD1 matches 9 bases. This CDR3 has 13 residues. The V and J ends lost 1 base and 6 bases, in that order; junction bases with no gene match: 2. Germline V lookup: CDR1 SGHTS, CDR2 YDEGEE. In DNA, the CDR3 is TGTGCCAGCAGCTTGCACAGGGGGCCCGAGCAGTACTTC. Its protein product is CASSLHRGPEQYF.

The V gene is TRBV7-2, the J gene TRBJ2-2; D remains ambiguous. The germline CDR1 and CDR2 sequences are SGHTA and FQGNSA. The CDR3 extends over 13 amino acids. Trimming removed 2 bases from V and 3 bases from J, with 4 bases in between. This CDR3 is CASSLPYTGELFF. CDR3 nucleotide sequence: TGTGCCAGCAGCTTACCGTACACCGGGGAGCTGTTTTTT.

The DNA for the CDR3 is TGTGCCAGCAGCTTAGGGGTAATGAATGAAAAACTGTTTTTT. It is translated as CASSLGVMNEKLFF. The rearrangement joins TRBV7-9 to TRBJ1-4; no firm D call. Germline CDR1 reads SEHNR; CDR2 reads FQNEAQ (reference sequence). This CDR3 has 14 residues. V lost 1 base, J lost 5 bases, and 8 bases lay in between.

The V and J genes are TRBV4-2 and TRBJ2-7; D remains unclear. Between the trimmed V and J ends, which lost 5 bases and 3 bases, there was a span of 11 bases. There are 13 residues in the CDR3. In germline, CDR1 is LGHNA, CDR2 YNFKEQ. The DNA of the CDR3 is TGTGCCAGCAGCTTAGGTCCTCGCTACGAGCAGTACTTC. It encodes CASSLGPRYEQYF.

This sequence joins TRBV2 and TRBJ1-6; 7 positions agree with TRBD1. After removal of 4 bases from V and 10 bases from J, the junction contained 13 bases not matched to a gene. Per germline, CDR1 SNHLY and CDR2 FYNNEI. The CDR3 length is 16 residues. The CDR3 DNA is TGTGCCAGCAGTGGGGGGAGTGGCAGGGGGTTGTCACCCCTCCACTTT. Amino acid sequence: CASSGGSGRGLSPLHF.

This chain connects TRBV5-1 to TRBJ1-4, with D uncertain. The CDR3 is made up of 14 amino acids. Germline-derived CDR1 and CDR2 are SGHRS and YFSETQ. Between the trimmed V and J ends, which lost 0 bases and 5 bases, there was a span of 8 bases. CDR3 coding DNA: TGCGCCAGCAGCTTGGCGGGGAGAAATGAAAAACTGTTTTTT. Protein product: CASSLAGRNEKLFF.